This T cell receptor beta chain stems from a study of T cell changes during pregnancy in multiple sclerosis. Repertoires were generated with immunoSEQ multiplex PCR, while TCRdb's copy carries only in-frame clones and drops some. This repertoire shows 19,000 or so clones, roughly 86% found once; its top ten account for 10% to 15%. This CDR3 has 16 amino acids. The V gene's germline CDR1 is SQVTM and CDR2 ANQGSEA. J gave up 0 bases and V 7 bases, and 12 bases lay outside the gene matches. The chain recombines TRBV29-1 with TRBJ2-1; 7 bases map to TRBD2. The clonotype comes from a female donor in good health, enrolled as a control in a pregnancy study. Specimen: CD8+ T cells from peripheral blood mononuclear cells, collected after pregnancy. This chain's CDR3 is CSAGGLSGISYNEQFF. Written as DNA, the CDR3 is TGCAGCGCCGGAGGGTTAAGCGGGATCTCCTACAATGAGCAGTTCTTC.